A single sample is the source of the 15 T cell receptor beta chains below, sequenced in a study of cytomegalovirus exposure and HLA in healthy donors. PCR primers comprised 60 Vbeta and 13 Jbeta primers. Using immunoSEQ multiplex PCR, the repertoire was profiled, and TCRdb retains in-frame clones only, with some absent. This sample has 200,000 to 250,000 clones; 77% occur once, and the top ten carry 2.7%. Sequencing input: PBMCs. The receptor set was obtained from an older woman in good health and CMV-seropositive.

This clone was seen a few times. The rearrangement joins TRBV28 to TRBJ2-1; TRBD1 aligns across 9 bases. Germline values: CDR1 MDHEN, CDR2 SYDVKM. J lost 8 bases, V lost 6 bases, and 8 bases had no gene match. The CDR3 spans 14 residues. The CDR3 spells CASRLGQGSYEQFF. The CDR3 DNA sequence: TGTGCCAGCAGACTGGGACAGGGTTCCTATGAGCAGTTCTTC.

The chain couples TRBV11-2 to TRBJ2-7, with TRBD1 matching over 8 bases. Germline V lookup: CDR1 SGHAT, CDR2 FQNNGV. The CDR3 covers 15 residues. The V and J ends lost 5 bases and 4 bases, in that order; junction bases with no gene match: 10. This CDR3 is CASSRIGTGVYEQYF. The CDR3 DNA sequence: TGTGCCAGCAGCCGGATTGGGACAGGAGTATACGAGCAGTACTTC.

The chain links TRBV7-2 to TRBJ2-1, with TRBD2 as a possible D gene (5 bases). Germline CDR1 reads SGHTA; CDR2 reads FQGNSA. Between the trimmed V and J ends, which lost 5 bases and 7 bases, there was a span of 18 bases. This CDR3 contains 15 residues. The CDR3 DNA sequence: TGTGCCAGCAGCCACCGCTGGAGGAATGGTAATGAGCAGTTCTTC. Translating gives CASSHRWRNGNEQFF.

The gene calls are TRBV4-1 and TRBJ1-4; D might be TRBD1 (6 bases). V lost 5 bases and J lost 14, with 12 bases in between. The V gene's germline CDR1 is MGHRA and CDR2 YSYEKL. There are 11 residues in the CDR3. CDR3 bases: TGCGCCAGCAGCAACCACAGGGACCTGTTTTTT. Its protein is CASSNHRDLFF.

This chain joins TRBV30 and TRBJ1-2, with D unclear. V lost 0 bases, J lost 2 bases, and 10 bases lay in between. CDR3 length: 14 amino acids. Germline V lookup: CDR1 GTSNPN, CDR2 SVGIG (reference sequence). In nucleotides, the CDR3 is TGTGCCTGGAGTGTACCCAACTTCAACTATGGCTACACCTTC. Residues: CAWSVPNFNYGYTF. Full variable domain (remainder filled in from reference TRBV30 and TRBJ1-2): SQTIHQWPATLVQPVGSPLSLECTVEGTSNPNLYWYRQAAGRGLQLLFYSVGIGQISSEVPQNLSASRPQDRQFILSSKKLLLSDSGFYLCAWSVPNFNYGYTFGSGTRLTVV.

As concerns this clone: Other DNA sequences in the sample encode the same CDR3. This sequence joins TRBV6-1 and TRBJ1-5, with TRBD1 identical over 9 bases. Trimming at V came to 4 bases and at J to 2 bases, leaving 9 bases not matched to a gene. The CDR3 has 17 amino acids. Looked up from germline, CDR1 is MNHNS and CDR2 is SASEGT. Here the CDR3 reads CASSALQGAGGNQPQHF. The CDR3 DNA follows: TGTGCCAGCAGTGCACTACAGGGGGCAGGGGGCAATCAGCCCCAGCATTTT.

V gene TRBV6-5 combines with J gene TRBJ2-1; 9 bases agree with TRBD2. The CDR3 is 15 residues long. The germline V gene encodes CDR1 MNHEY and CDR2 SVGAGI. V lost 6 bases to trimming and J lost 1 base; unmatched junction nucleotides: 4. The CDR3, as DNA: TGTGCCAGCAGAACACTAGCGGGTTCCTACAATGAGCAGTTCTTC. The encoded protein is CASRTLAGSYNEQFF.

This clone was counted only a few times. The CDR3 nucleotides read TGCGCCCAGAGGGGGGCGCAGGGGGAAAGTCAGCCCCAGCATTTT. It translates to CAQRGAQGESQPQHF. This sequence joins TRBV23-1 and TRBJ1-5; TRBD1 matches 7 bases. TRBV23-1 counts as an open reading frame of uncertain function. The CDR3 is 15 residues long. Trimming took 11 bases from V and 6 from J; bases not matched to a gene: 16.

The chain joins TRBV10-1 to TRBJ2-7; D is possibly TRBD1 (6 bases). Trimming stripped 8 bases from V and 3 bases from J, with 14 bases between. The CDR3 contains 13 residues. CDR1 and CDR2 from the germline V gene are WNHNN and SYGVQD (reference sequence). CDR3 residues: CASAGQLYYEQYF. CDR3 DNA sequence: TGCGCCAGCGCCGGACAGCTATACTACGAGCAGTACTTC.

V gene TRBV6-6 combines with J gene TRBJ1-5; 8 bases fit TRBD1. The CDR3 loop spans 14 amino acids. Germline V CDR1 and CDR2: MNHNY, SVGAGI (reference sequence). V dropped 2 bases and J dropped 7; count of bases not matched to a gene: 4. The CDR3 region has the DNA TGTGCCAGCAGTTACGACAGGGGCGACCAGCCCCAGCATTTT. Translating gives CASSYDRGDQPQHF.

DNA for the CDR3: TGTGCCAGCACTCCTGGGACTACCGCCTATACGCAGTATTTT. Its protein is CASTPGTTAYTQYF. The chain carries TRBV28 and TRBJ2-3; 7 nucleotides agree with TRBD2. Losses at the gene ends were 7 bases for V and 7 bases for J; bases not matched to a gene: 11. Germline V gene data show CDR1 as MDHEN and CDR2 as SYDVKM. The CDR3 consists of 14 residues. Complete variable domain (other parts from reference TRBV28 and TRBJ2-3): DVKVTQSSRYLVKRTGEKVFLECVQDMDHENMFWYRQDPGLGLRLIYFSYDVKMKEKGDIPEGYSVSREKKERFSLILESASTNQTSMYLCASTPGTTAYTQYFGPGTRLTVL.

The chain links TRBV30 to TRBJ1-6, with no clear D. Trimming shortened V by 3 bases and J by 9 bases, and 15 bases separated the two germline ends. Per the germline V gene, CDR1 is GTSNPN and CDR2 is SVGIG (reference sequence). This CDR3 contains 14 residues. The CDR3 loop reads CAWRVGPGSSPLHF. Written as DNA, the CDR3 is TGTGCCTGGAGGGTCGGTCCTGGGAGTTCACCCCTCCACTTT.

The chain is built from TRBV27 and TRBJ1-1, with D perhaps TRBD1 (6 bases). With 6 bases removed from V and 1 base from J, the gap between germline ends came to 6 bases. This CDR3 spans 12 amino acids. CDR1 and CDR2 (germline): MNHEY, SMNVEV (reference sequence). CDR3 amino acids: CASRGANTEAFF. The CDR3 coding sequence is TGTGCCAGCAGGGGGGCGAACACTGAAGCTTTCTTT.

V is TRBV5-1 and J is TRBJ1-1, with 9 bases lining up with TRBD1. Per the germline V gene, CDR1 is SGHRS and CDR2 is YFSETQ. The CDR3 totals 15 residues. Trimming cost V 2 bases and J 3 bases; bases outside gene matches: 5. The CDR3 sequence is CASSFTGGGYTEAFF. Here the CDR3 DNA reads TGCGCCAGCAGCTTTACAGGGGGCGGGTACACTGAAGCTTTCTTT.

The chain carries TRBV29-1 and TRBJ2-5; a weak D match, TRBD2 (6 bases). CDR3 length equals 12 residues. With 4 bases removed from V and 4 bases from J, the gap between germline ends came to 10 bases. Per the germline V gene, CDR1 is SQVTM and CDR2 is ANQGSEA. CDR3 in amino acids: CSVGLVGETQYF. Here the CDR3 DNA reads TGCAGCGTTGGACTAGTAGGAGAGACCCAGTACTTC.